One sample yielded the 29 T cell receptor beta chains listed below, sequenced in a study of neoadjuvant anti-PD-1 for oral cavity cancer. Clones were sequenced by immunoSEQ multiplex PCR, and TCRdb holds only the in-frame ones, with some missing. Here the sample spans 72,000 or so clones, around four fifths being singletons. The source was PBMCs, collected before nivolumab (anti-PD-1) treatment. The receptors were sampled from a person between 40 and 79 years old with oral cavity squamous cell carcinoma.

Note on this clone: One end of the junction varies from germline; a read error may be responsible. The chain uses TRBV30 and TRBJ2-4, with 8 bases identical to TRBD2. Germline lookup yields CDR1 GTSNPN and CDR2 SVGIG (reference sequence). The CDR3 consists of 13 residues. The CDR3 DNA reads TGTGCCGGGAGCGGGGGAACCAAAAACATTCAGTACTTC. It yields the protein CAGSGGTKNIQYF.

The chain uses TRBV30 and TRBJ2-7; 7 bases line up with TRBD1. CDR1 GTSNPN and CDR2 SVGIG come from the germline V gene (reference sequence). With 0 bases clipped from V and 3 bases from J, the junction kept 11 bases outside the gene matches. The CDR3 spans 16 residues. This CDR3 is CAWSVQSTGRDYEQYF. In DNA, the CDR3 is TGTGCCTGGAGTGTTCAATCGACAGGGCGCGACTACGAGCAGTACTTC. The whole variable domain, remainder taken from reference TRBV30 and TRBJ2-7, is SQTIHQWPATLVQPVGSPLSLECTVEGTSNPNLYWYRQAAGRGLQLLFYSVGIGQISSEVPQNLSASRPQDRQFILSSKKLLLSDSGFYLCAWSVQSTGRDYEQYFGPGTRLTVT.

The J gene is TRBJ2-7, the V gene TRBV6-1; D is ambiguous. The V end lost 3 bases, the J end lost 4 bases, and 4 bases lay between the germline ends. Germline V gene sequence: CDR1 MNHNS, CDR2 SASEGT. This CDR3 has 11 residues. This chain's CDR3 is CASSDGYEQYF. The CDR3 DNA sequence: TGTGCCAGCAGTGACGGGTACGAGCAGTACTTC.

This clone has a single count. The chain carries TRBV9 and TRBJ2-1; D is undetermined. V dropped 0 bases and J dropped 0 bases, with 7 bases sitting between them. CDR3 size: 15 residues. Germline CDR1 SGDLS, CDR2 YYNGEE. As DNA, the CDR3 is TGTGCCAGCAGCGTAGCCCCGCGCTCCTACAATGAGCAGTTCTTC. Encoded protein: CASSVAPRSYNEQFF.

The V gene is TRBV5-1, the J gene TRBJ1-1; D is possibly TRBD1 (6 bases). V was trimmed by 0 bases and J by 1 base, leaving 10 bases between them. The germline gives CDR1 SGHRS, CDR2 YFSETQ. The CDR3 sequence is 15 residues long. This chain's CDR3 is CASSLVTGPNTEAFF. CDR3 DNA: TGCGCCAGCAGCTTGGTTACAGGGCCGAACACTGAAGCTTTCTTT.

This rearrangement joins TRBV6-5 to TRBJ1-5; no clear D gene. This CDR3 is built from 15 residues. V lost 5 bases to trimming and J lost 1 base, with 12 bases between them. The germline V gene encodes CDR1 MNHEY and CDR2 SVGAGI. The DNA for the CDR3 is TGTGCCAGCAGTCCCGCCGGGGTAAGCAATCAGCCCCAGCATTTT. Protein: CASSPAGVSNQPQHF.

The CDR3 nucleotides read TGTGCCAGCAGTAAACGACAGGGTGGCAATTCACCCCTCCACTTT. Amino acids: CASSKRQGGNSPLHF. The chain links TRBV2 to TRBJ1-6; 7 positions match TRBD1. The CDR3 is made up of 15 amino acids. The V gene end was trimmed by 5 bases and the J gene end by 7 bases; junction bases not matched to a gene: 8. CDR1 and CDR2 from the germline V gene are SNHLY and FYNNEI.

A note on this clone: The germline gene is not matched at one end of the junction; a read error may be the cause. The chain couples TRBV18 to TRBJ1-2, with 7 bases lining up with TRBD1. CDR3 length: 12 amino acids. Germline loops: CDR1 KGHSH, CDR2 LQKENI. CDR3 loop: CASSPTDDRVGF. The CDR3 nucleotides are TGTGCCAGCTCACCCACGGATGACAGGGTGGGGTTC.

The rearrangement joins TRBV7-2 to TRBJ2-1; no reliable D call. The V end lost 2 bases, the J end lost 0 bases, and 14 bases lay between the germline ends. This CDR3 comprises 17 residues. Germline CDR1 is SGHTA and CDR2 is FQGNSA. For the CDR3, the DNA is TGTGCCAGCAGCTTAAAGGTATGGGCGAGCTCCTACAATGAGCAGTTCTTC. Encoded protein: CASSLKVWASSYNEQFF.

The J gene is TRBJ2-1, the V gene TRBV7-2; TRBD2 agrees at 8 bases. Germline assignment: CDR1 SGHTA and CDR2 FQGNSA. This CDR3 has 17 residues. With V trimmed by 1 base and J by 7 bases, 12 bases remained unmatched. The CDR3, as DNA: TGTGCCAGCAGCTTAGGCGGTCGTAGCGGGATACTAAATGAGCAGTTCTTC. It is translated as CASSLGGRSGILNEQFF.

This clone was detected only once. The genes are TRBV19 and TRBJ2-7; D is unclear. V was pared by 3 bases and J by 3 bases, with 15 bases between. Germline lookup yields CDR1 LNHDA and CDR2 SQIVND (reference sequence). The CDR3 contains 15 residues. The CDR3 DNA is TGTGCCAGTAGTATTGCAGGTGGGTTTTTCTACGAGCAGTACTTC. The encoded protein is CASSIAGGFFYEQYF. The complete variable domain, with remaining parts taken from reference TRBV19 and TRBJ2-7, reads DGGITQSPKYLFRKEGQNVTLSCEQNLNHDAMYWYRQDPGQGLRLIYYSQIVNDFQKGDIAEGYSVSREKKESFPLTVTSAQKNPTAFYLCASSIAGGFFYEQYFGPGTRLTVT.

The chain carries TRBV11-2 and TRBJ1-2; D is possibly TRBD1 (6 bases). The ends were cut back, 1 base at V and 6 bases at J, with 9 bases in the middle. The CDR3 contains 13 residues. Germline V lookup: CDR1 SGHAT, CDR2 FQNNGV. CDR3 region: CASSLGGPNGYTF. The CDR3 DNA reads TGTGCCAGCAGCTTAGGGGGGCCGAATGGCTACACCTTC.

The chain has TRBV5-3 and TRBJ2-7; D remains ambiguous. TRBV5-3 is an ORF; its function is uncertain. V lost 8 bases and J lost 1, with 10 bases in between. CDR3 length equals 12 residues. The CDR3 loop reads CASLQNSYEQYF. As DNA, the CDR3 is TGTGCCAGCCTACAGAATTCCTACGAGCAGTACTTC.

In DNA form, the CDR3 reads TGTGCCAGCAGTTCCCAAGGGGAGGTGGTTGGCTACACCTTC. It codes for CASSSQGEVVGYTF. V is TRBV28 and J is TRBJ1-2; maybe TRBD1 (5 bases). Between the trimmed V and J ends, which lost 4 bases and 7 bases, there was a span of 16 bases. This CDR3 comprises 14 residues. The V gene's germline CDR1 is MDHEN and CDR2 SYDVKM.

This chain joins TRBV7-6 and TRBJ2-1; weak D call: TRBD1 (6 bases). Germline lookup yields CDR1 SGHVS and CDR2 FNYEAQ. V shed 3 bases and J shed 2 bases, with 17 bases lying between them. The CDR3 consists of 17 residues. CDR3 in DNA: TGTGCCAGCAGCTTGAGCCAACAGGGATGGGCCTACAATGAGCAGTTCTTC. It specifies CASSLSQQGWAYNEQFF.

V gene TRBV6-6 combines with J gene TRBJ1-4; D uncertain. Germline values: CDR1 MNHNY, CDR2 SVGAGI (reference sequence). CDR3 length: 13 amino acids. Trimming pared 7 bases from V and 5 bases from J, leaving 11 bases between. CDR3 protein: CASKRGGNEKLFF. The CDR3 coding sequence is TGTGCCAGCAAGCGGGGAGGGAATGAAAAACTGTTTTTT.

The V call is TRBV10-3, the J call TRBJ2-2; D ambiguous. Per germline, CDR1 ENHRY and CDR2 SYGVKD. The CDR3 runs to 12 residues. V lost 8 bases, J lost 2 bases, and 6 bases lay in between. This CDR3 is CAIGGNTGELFF. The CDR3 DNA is TGTGCCATCGGCGGCAACACCGGGGAGCTGTTTTTT.

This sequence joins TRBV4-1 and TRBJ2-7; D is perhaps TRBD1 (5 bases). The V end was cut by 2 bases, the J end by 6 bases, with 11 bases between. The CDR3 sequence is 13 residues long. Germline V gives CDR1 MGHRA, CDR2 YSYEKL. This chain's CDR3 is CASSQMSGREQYF. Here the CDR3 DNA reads TGCGCCAGCAGCCAAATGTCAGGGCGCGAGCAGTACTTC.

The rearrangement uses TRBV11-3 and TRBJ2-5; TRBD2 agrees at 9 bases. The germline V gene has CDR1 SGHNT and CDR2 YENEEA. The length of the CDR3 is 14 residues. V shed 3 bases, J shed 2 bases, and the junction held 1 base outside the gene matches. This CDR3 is CASSLTSGQETQYF. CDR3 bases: TGTGCCAGCAGCTTGACTAGCGGACAAGAGACCCAGTACTTC.

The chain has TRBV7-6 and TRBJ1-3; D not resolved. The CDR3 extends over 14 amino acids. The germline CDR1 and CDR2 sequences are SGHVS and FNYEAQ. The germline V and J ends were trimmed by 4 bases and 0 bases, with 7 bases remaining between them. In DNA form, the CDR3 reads TGTGCCAGCAGCTCCCCCTCCTCTGGAAACACCATATATTTT. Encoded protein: CASSSPSSGNTIYF.

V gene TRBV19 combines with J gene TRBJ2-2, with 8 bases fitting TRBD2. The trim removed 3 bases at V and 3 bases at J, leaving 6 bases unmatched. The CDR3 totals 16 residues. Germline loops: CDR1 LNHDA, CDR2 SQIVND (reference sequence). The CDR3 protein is CASSMSGGAYTGELFF. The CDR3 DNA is TGTGCCAGTAGTATGTCCGGGGGGGCGTACACCGGGGAGCTGTTTTTT.

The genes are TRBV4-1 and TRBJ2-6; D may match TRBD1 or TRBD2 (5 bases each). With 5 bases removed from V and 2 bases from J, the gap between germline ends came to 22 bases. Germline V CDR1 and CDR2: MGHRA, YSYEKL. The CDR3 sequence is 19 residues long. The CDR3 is CASSFQSGSSYPGANVLTF. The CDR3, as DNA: TGCGCCAGCAGCTTCCAATCAGGGAGCAGCTATCCTGGGGCCAACGTCCTGACTTTC.

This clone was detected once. DNA of the CDR3: TGTGCCAGCAGCTTAATAGGGACGGCGGGGAGCACAGATACGCAGTATTTT. This encodes CASSLIGTAGSTDTQYF. The rearrangement joins TRBV7-2 to TRBJ2-3; possibly TRBD2 for D (6 bases). This CDR3 region has 17 residues. Trimming cost V 2 bases and J 0 bases, with 15 bases left between them. Germline assignment: CDR1 SGHTA and CDR2 FQGNSA.

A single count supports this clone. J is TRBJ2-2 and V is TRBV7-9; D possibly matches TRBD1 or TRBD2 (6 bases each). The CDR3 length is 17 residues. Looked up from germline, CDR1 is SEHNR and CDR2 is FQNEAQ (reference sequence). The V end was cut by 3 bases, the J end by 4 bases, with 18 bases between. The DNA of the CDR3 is TGTGCCAGCAGCTTCCCCTTCCCGGGGGCCTCCACCGGGGAGCTGTTTTTT. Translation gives CASSFPFPGASTGELFF.

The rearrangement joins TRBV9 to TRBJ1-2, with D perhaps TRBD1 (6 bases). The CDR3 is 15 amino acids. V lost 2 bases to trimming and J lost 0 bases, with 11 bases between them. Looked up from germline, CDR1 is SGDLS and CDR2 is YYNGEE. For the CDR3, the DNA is TGTGCCAGCAGCGTTGGAGGGGGAGCTAACTATGGCTACACCTTC. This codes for CASSVGGGANYGYTF.

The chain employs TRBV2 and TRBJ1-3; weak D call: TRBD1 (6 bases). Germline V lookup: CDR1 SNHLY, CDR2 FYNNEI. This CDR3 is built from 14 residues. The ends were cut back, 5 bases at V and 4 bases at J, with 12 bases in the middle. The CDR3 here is CASSSGTTGNTIYF. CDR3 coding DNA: TGTGCCAGCAGTTCCGGGACAACCGGAAACACCATATATTTT.

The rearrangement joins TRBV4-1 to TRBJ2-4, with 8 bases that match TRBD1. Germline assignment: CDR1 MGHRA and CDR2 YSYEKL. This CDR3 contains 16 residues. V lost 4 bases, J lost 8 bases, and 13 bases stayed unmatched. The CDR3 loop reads CASSPRTGLTAHIQYF. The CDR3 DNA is TGCGCCAGCAGCCCCCGGACAGGGTTAACGGCACACATTCAGTACTTC.

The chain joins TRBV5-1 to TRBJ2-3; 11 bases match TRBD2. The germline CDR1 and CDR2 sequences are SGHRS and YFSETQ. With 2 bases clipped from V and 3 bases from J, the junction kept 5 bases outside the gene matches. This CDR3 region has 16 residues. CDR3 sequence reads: CASSLALAGATDTQYF. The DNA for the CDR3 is TGCGCCAGCAGCTTAGCACTAGCGGGAGCAACAGATACGCAGTATTTT.

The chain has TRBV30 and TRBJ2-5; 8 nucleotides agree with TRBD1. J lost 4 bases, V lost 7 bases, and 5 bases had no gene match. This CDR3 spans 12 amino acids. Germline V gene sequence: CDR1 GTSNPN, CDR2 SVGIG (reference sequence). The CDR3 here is CALAGGSETQYF. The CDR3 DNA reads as TGTGCCTTAGCAGGGGGCTCAGAGACCCAGTACTTC. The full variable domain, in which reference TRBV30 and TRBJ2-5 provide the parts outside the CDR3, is SQTIHQWPATLVQPVGSPLSLECTVEGTSNPNLYWYRQAAGRGLQLLFYSVGIGQISSEVPQNLSASRPQDRQFILSSKKLLLSDSGFYLCALAGGSETQYFGPGTRLLVL.